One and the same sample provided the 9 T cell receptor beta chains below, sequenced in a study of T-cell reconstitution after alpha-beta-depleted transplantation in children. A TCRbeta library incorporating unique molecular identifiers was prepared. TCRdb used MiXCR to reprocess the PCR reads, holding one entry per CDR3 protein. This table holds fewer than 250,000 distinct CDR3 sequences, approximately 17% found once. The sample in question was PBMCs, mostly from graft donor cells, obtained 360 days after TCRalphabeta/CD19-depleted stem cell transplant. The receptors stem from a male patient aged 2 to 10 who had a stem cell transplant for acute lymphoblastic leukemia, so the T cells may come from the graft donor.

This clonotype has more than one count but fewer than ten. CDR3 coding DNA: TGTGCCAGCAGCCCCGCGACGGGACAGGGGAACTACGAGCAGTACTTC. As protein: CASSPATGQGNYEQYF. The genes are TRBV6-5 and TRBJ2-7; 10 nucleotides align to TRBD1. Germline CDR1 and CDR2: MNHEY and SVGAGI. The V segment lost 6 bases and the J segment 3 bases; nucleotides outside the gene matches: 11. The CDR3 is 16 amino acids.

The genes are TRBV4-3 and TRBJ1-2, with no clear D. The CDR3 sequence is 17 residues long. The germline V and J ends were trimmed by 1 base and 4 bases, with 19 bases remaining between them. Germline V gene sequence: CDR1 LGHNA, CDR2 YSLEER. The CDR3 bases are TGCGCCAGCAGCCAAGGTGCCTCGAAATCCGGAGTCTATGGCTACACCTTC. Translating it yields CASSQGASKSGVYGYTF.

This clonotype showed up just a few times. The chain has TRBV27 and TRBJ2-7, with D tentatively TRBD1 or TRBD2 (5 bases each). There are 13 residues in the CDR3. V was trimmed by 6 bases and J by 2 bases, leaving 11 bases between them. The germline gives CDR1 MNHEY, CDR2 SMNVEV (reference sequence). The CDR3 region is CASSPTGPYEQYF. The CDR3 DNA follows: TGTGCCAGCAGCCCCACGGGGCCCTACGAGCAGTACTTC.

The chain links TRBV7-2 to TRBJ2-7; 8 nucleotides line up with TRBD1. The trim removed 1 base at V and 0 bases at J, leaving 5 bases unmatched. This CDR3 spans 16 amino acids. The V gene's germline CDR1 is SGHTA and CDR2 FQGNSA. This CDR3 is CASSLGDRQLSYEQYF. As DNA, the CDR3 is TGTGCCAGCAGCTTAGGGGACAGGCAACTCTCCTACGAGCAGTACTTC. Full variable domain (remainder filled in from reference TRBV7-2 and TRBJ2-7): GAGVSQSPSNKVTEKGKDVELRCDPISGHTALYWYRQSLGQGLEFLIYFQGNSAPDKSGLPSDRFSAERTGGSVSTLTIQRTQQEDSAVYLCASSLGDRQLSYEQYFGPGTRLTVT.

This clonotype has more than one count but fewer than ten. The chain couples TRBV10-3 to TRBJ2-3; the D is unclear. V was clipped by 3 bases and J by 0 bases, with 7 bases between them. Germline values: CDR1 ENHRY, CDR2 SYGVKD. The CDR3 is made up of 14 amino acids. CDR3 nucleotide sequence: TGTGCCATCAGTGATTGGGCGAGCACAGATACGCAGTATTTT. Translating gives CAISDWASTDTQYF.

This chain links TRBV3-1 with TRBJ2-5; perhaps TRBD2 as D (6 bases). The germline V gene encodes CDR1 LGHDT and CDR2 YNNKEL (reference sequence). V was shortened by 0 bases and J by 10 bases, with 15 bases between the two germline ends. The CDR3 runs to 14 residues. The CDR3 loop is CASSQEHSGTVQYF. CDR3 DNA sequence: TGTGCCAGCAGCCAAGAACATTCCGGGACTGTCCAGTACTTC.

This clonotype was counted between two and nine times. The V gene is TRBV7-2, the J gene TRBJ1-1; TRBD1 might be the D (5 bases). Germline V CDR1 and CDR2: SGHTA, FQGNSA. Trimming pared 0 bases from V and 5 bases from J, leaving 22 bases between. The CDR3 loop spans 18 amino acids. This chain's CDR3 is CASSLASFGPFRGTEAFF. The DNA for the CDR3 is TGTGCCAGCAGCTTAGCGTCGTTTGGCCCATTCCGGGGGACTGAAGCTTTCTTT.

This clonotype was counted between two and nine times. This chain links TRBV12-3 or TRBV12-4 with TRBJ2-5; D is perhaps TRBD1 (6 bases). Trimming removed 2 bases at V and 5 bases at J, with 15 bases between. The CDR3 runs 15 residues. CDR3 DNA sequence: TGTGCCAGCAGTTTAAACACAGGGAACTCGGAGACCCAGTACTTC. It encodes CASSLNTGNSETQYF.

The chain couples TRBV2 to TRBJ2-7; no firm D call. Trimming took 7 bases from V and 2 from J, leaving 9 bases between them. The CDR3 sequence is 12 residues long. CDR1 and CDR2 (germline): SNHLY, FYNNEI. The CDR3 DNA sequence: TGTGCCAGCACGGCAAAAACCTACGAGCAGTACTTC. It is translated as CASTAKTYEQYF.